This T cell receptor (beta chain) was captured in a study of blood T cell repertoires in COVID-19 (dated by TCRdb to 2020 to 2022). With respect to the entire study: Samples covering the acute and convalescent phases of COVID-19 were provided by collaborators in the United States, Italy and Spain. The prospective study material was composed of cDNA or gDNA derived from T cells, B-cell-depleted T cells, or PBMCs. The dataset comprised deeply sampled blood TCRbeta repertoires from subjects exposed to, actively infected with, or recovered from COVID-19. A freely available public database, intended as a resource for researchers studying the immune response to SARS-CoV-2, is where the repertoires were released. Samples were obtained from the ongoing ImmuneRACE study (first 160 participants) and from over 1,000 subjects provided by 6 global collaborators. The sample metadata nearly always contained a de-identified subject ID, COVID-19 status, age in years and sex. Where available, HLA class I and class II types were obtained from metadata supplied by the sample provider rather than from assay-based typing.

One collaborating source in Seattle enrolled patients during active infection and followed them longitudinally through the course of disease. Collaborating institutions collected whole blood in K2EDTA tubes following their own protocols. For TCRbeta analysis, collaborators shipped samples in one of three forms: frozen whole blood, isolated PBMCs, or DNA extracted from either of those sample types. V lost 4 bases and J lost 12 bases; the stretch between them is 21 bases long. The CDR3 numbers 14 residues from cysteine through phenylalanine. Of all the DNA, just the CDR3 is kept, 42 bases in frame from base 1. CDR1 LNHDA and CDR2 SQIVND are derived from the germline V gene (reference sequence). Turning to this clone: Its antigen target is currently unknown. The input lacks base qualities; no much larger clone sits a single base away.

TCRbeta CDR3 regions were amplified from genomic DNA by means of the immunoSEQ Assay, a bias-controlled multiplex PCR. On the authors' methods: Within the assay, amplification of reference gene primers was used to estimate how many nucleated cells each sample contained. To quantify the absolute abundance of each unique TCRbeta CDR3 rearrangement, sequence reads were collapsed and filtered. For each sample, productive Simpson clonality was calculated as the square root of Simpson's diversity index across productive rearrangements. TCRdb retrieved this table from immuneACCESS and kept in-frame rearrangements only. Not all clones are present; in checked studies, unresolved V genes account for under half, and no reason is known for the remainder. That table supplies the V and J calls and clone size; D and trimming were determined from the DNA. The sample yields a few hundred thousand clones; approximately 90% were counted once. Roughly 6.8% of the sample is held by the ten biggest clonotypes.

The research as a whole found: The quantity of clinical and demographic metadata differed by source and by participant and was supplied without curation.

This clonotype was obtained from a young woman with COVID-19, enrolled during active disease. Material for sequencing was peripheral blood. The chain employs TRBV19 and TRBJ1-2; there is no confident call for the D gene. At the DNA level, the sequence is TGTGCCAGTAGTAAGGCCCGCCTGACGGGTGTTGACACCTTC. It codes for CASSKARLTGVDTF. Beyond the CDR3, the reference TRBV19 and TRBJ1-2 genes provide the residues; the full variable domain reads: DGGITQSPKYLFRKEGQNVTLSCEQNLNHDAMYWYRQDPGQGLRLIYYSQIVNDFQKGDIAEGYSVSREKKESFPLTVTSAQKNPTAFYLCASSKARLTGVDTFGSGTRLTVV.